These T cell receptor beta chains were read from a single sample in a study of shared clonotypes between healthy human individuals. The data were produced by immunoSEQ multiplex PCR, yet TCRdb's version contains in-frame clones alone and is incomplete. The sample records more than 900,000 clones, roughly 74% being singletons. The specimen sequenced was memory CD4+ T cells from PBMCs. The receptors here all came from a man between 18 and 35 years old in good health. Some clones in this sample may be carry-over from other donors' samples. The CDR3 runs from the conserved cysteine through the conserved F or W. Fields, in order: J gene, clone size, D gene, V gene, CDR3 protein, CDR3 DNA. D genes are given only for firm matches. Expanded clones get a size class; other rows say once, few or many, or leave the size out.

>TRBJ1-2|.|.|TRBV29-1
CSVEGVRYGYTF
TGCAGCGTTGAGGGCGTCCGCTATGGCTACACCTTC
>TRBJ1-2|few|.|TRBV5-4
CASSRKVGNGYTF
TGTGCCAGCAGCCGGAAGGTGGGGAATGGCTACACCTTC
>TRBJ1-1|.|TRBD1|TRBV6-6
CASSLDRTNTEAFF
TGTGCCAGCAGTTTGGACAGGACGAACACTGAAGCTTTCTTT
>TRBJ2-3|.|.|TRBV18
CASSPSFADTQYF
TGTGCCAGCTCACCTAGCTTCGCAGATACGCAGTATTTT
>TRBJ1-2|.|TRBD1|TRBV7-2
CASSRGEGARGYTF
TGTGCCAGCAGCCGCGGGGAGGGGGCGCGTGGCTACACCTTC
>TRBJ2-7|few|TRBD1|TRBV15
CATSTGNSYEQYF
TGTGCCACTTCGACAGGGAACTCCTACGAGCAGTACTTC
>TRBJ1-5|.|.|TRBV7-3
CASSIQGGQPQHF
TGTGCCAGCAGCATACAGGGCGGTCAGCCCCAGCATTTT
>TRBJ2-5|.|.|TRBV5-1
CASSLTYEGMGETQYF
TGCGCCAGCAGCCTGACGTACGAGGGGATGGGAGAGACCCAGTACTTC
>TRBJ2-7|.|.|TRBV15
CATSERQGNYEQYF
TGTGCCACCAGTGAAAGGCAGGGCAACTACGAGCAGTACTTC
>TRBJ1-2|.|.|TRBV5-1
CASSLSPGANYGYTF
TGCGCCAGCAGCTTAAGCCCCGGGGCCAACTATGGCTACACCTTC
>TRBJ2-7|.|TRBD1|TRBV9
CASSSRTGPSEQYF
TGTGCCAGCAGTTCCCGGACAGGCCCTTCCGAGCAGTACTTC
>TRBJ1-2|.|.|TRBV15
CATSRGADGYTF
TGTGCCACCAGCAGAGGAGCGGATGGCTACACCTTC
>TRBJ2-6|.|TRBD1|TRBV28
CASRTGGVAGANVLTF
TGTGCCAGCAGGACAGGGGGGGTGGCTGGGGCCAACGTCCTGACTTTC
>TRBJ2-6|once|TRBD1|TRBV28
CASSRWTGGANVLTF
TGTGCCAGCAGTCGCTGGACAGGTGGGGCCAACGTCCTGACTTTC
>TRBJ1-2|many|.|TRBV5-1
CASSLEPNYGYTF
TGCGCCAGCAGCTTGGAGCCTAACTATGGCTACACCTTC
>TRBJ2-2|.|TRBD2|TRBV11-3
CASSISRETGELFF
TGTGCCAGCAGCATATCGCGGGAGACCGGGGAGCTGTTTTTT